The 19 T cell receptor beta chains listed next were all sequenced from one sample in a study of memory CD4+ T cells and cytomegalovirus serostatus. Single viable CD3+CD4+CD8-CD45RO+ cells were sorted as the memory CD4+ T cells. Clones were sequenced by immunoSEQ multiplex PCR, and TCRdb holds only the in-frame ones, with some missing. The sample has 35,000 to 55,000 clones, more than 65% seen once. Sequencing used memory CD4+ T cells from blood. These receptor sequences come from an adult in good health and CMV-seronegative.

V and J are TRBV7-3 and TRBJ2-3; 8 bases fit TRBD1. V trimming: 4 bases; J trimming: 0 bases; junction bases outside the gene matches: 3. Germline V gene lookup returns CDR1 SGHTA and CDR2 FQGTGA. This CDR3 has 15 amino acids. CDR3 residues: CASSYRGSSTDTQYF. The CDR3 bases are TGTGCCAGCAGCTACAGGGGGTCTAGCACAGATACGCAGTATTTT.

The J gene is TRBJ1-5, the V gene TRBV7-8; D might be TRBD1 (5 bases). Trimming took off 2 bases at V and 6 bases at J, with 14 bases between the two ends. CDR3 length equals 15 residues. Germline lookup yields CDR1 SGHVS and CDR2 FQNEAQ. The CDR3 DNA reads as TGTGCCAGCAGCTTATCATTTCTCGGGACTCAGCCCCAGCATTTT. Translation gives CASSLSFLGTQPQHF.

DNA for the CDR3: TGTGCCAGCAGCTTTCATAGCAATCAGCCCCAGCATTTT. Protein: CASSFHSNQPQHF. The chain employs TRBV7-2 and TRBJ1-5; D ambiguous. Germline loops: CDR1 SGHTA, CDR2 FQGNSA. V dropped 3 bases and J dropped 0 bases, with 3 bases sitting between them. The CDR3 sequence is 13 residues long.

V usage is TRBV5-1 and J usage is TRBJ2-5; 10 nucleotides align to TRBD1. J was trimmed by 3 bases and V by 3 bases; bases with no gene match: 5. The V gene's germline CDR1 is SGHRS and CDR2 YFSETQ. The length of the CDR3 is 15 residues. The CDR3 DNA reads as TGCGCCAGCAGCTATGCCGGGACAGGGGAAGAGACCCAGTACTTC. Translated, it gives CASSYAGTGEETQYF.

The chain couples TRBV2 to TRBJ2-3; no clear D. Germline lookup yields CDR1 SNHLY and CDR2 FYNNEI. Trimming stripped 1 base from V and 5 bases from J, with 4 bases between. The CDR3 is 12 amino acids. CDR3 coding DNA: TGTGCCAGCAGTGAAGGGGTAGATACGCAGTATTTT. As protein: CASSEGVDTQYF.

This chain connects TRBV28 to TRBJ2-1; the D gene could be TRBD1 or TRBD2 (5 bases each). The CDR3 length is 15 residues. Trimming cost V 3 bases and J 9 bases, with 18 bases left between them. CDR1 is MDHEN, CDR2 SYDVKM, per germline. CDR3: CASSFIRDRLIEQFF. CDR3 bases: TGTGCCAGCAGTTTCATCCGGGACCGGCTAATTGAGCAGTTCTTC.

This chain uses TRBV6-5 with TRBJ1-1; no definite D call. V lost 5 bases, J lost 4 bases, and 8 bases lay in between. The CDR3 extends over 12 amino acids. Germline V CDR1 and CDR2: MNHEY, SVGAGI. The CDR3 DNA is TGTGCCAGCAGTCCCCTTGGCACTGAAGCTTTCTTT. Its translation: CASSPLGTEAFF.

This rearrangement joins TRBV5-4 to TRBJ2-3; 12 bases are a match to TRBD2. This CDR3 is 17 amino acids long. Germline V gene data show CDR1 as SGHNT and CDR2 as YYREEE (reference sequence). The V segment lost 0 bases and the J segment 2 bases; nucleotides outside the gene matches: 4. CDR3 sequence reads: CASSLALAGGNTDTQYF. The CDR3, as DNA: TGTGCCAGCAGCTTGGCCCTAGCGGGGGGGAACACAGATACGCAGTATTTT.

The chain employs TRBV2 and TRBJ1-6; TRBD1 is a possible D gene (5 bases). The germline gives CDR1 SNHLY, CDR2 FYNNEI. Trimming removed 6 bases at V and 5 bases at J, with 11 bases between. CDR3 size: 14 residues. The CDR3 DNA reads TGTGCCAGCAGCTACAGGCAGGATAATTCACCCCTCCACTTT. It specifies CASSYRQDNSPLHF.

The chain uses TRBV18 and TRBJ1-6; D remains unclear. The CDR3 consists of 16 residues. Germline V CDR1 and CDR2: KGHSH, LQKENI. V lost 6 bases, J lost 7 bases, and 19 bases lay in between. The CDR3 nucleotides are TGTGCCAGCTCGCCCGCATCCCGAAGTGGGAATTCACCCCTCCACTTT. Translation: CASSPASRSGNSPLHF.

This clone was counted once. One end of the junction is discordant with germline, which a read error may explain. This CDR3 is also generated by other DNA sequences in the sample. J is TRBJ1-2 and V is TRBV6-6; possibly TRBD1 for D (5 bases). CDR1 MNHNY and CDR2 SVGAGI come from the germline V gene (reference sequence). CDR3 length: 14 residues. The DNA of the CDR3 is TGTGCCAGTAGTTACCGGGGCAGCGTACGTGGCTACACCTTC. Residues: CASSYRGSVRGYTF.

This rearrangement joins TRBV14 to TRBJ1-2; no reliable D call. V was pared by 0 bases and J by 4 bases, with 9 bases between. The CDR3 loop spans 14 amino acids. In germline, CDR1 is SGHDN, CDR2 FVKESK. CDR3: CASSQDRWGYGYTF. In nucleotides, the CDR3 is TGTGCCAGCAGCCAAGATAGGTGGGGCTATGGCTACACCTTC.

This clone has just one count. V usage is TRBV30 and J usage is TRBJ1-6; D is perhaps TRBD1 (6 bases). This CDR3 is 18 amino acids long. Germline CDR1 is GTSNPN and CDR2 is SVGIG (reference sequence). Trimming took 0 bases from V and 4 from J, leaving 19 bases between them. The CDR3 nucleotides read TGTGCCTGGAGTGTAGATCTGGGCAGGGGCCGGTATAATTCACCCCTCCACTTT. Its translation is CAWSVDLGRGRYNSPLHF.

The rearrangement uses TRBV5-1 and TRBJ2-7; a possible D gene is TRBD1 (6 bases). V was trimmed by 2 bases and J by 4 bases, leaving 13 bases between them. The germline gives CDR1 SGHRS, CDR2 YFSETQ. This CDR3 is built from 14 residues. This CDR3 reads CASSFTGKKYEQYF. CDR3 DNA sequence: TGCGCCAGCAGCTTCACAGGGAAAAAGTACGAGCAGTACTTC. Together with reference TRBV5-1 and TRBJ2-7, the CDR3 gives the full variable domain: KAGVTQTPRYLIKTRGQQVTLSCSPISGHRSVSWYQQTPGQGLQFLFEYFSETQRNKGNFPGRFSGRQFSNSRSEMNVSTLELGDSALYLCASSFTGKKYEQYFGPGTRLTVT.

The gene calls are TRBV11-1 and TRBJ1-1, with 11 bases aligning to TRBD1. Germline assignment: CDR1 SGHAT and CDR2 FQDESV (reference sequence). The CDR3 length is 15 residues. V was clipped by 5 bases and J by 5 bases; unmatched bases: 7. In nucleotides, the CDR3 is TGTGCCAGCAGCCCAGTCGGGACAGGGGGGACTGAAGCTTTCTTT. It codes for CASSPVGTGGTEAFF. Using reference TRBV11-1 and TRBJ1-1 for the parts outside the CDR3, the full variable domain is EAEVAQSPRYKITEKSQAVAFWCDPISGHATLYWYRQILGQGPELLVQFQDESVVDDSQLPKDRFSAERLKGVDSTLKIQPAELGDSAMYLCASSPVGTGGTEAFFGQGTRLTVV.

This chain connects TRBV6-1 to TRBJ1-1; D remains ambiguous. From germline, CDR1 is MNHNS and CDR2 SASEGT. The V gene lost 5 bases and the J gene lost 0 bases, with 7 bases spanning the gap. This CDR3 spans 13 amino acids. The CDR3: CASSRTLNTEAFF. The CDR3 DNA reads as TGTGCCAGCAGTCGGACCTTGAACACTGAAGCTTTCTTT.

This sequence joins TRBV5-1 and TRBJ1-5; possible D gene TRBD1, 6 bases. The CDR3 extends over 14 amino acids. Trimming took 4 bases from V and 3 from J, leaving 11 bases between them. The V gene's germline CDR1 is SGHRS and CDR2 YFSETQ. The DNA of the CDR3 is TGCGCCAGCAGCCTTGGACAGAACAATCAGCCCCAGCATTTT. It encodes CASSLGQNNQPQHF.

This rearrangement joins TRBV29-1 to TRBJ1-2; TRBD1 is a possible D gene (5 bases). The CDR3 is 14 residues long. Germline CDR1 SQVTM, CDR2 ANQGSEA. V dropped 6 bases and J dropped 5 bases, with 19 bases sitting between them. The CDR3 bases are TGCAGCGTGGGACGGCAAGTAGCGGGATATGGCTACACCTTC. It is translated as CSVGRQVAGYGYTF. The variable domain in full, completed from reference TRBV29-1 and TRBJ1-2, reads SAVISQKPSRDICQRGTSLTIQCQVDSQVTMMFWYRQQPGQSLTLIATANQGSEATYESGFVIDKFPISRPNLTFSTLTVSNMSPEDSSIYLCSVGRQVAGYGYTFGSGTRLTVV.

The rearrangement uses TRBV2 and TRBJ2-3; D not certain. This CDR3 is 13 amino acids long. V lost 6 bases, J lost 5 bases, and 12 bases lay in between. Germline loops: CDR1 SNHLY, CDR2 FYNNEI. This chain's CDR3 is CASRRGSGDTQYF. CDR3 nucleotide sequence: TGTGCCAGCAGGCGCGGATCGGGAGATACGCAGTATTTT.